These 5 T cell receptor beta chains were all obtained from the same sample, sequenced in a study of blood T cell repertoires in COVID-19. The repertoire was sequenced with immunoSEQ multiplex PCR; TCRdb's copy has only in-frame clones and lacks some. This sample has roughly 240,000 clones; 75% to 90% occur once, and the top ten carry 2.5% to 3.5%. The specimen was peripheral blood. Receptors originate from a woman aged 25-40 years who had recovered from COVID-19.

The chain uses TRBV21-1 and TRBJ2-3; the D segment call TRBD1 is taken from the table without a DNA check. TRBV21-1 is given as a pseudogene. This CDR3 comprises 14 residues. Here the CDR3 reads CASRKARNTDTQYF. CDR3 nucleotide sequence: TGTGCCAGCAGGAAGGCCAGGAACACAGATACGCAGTATTTT.

CDR3 in DNA: TGTGCCAGCAGCCCCGGCTGGGGGCCAGGGTATGGCTACACCTTC. Encoded protein: CASSPGWGPGYGYTF. This chain uses TRBV3-1 (or the pseudogene TRBV3-2) with TRBJ1-2; D might be TRBD1 (6 bases). The V end was cut by 4 bases, the J end by 5 bases, with 17 bases between. CDR1 and CDR2 from the germline V gene are LGHDT and YNNKEL (reference sequence). There are 15 residues in the CDR3.

V gene TRBV19 combines with J gene TRBJ2-1; D unclear. Trimming took 4 bases from V and 10 from J, leaving 17 bases between them. The CDR3 extends over 14 amino acids. The germline gives CDR1 LNHDA, CDR2 SQIVND (reference sequence). CDR3 residues: CASSTYDISQEQFF. The CDR3, as DNA: TGTGCCAGTAGTACCTATGACATATCCCAAGAGCAGTTCTTC.

The chain recombines TRBV5-1 with TRBJ2-7; D is unresolved. The CDR3 is made up of 14 amino acids. V was clipped by 2 bases and J by 4 bases, with 13 bases between them. Germline V gene sequence: CDR1 SGHRS, CDR2 YFSETQ. The CDR3 loop reads CASSLSFDGYEQYF. The CDR3 nucleotides read TGCGCCAGCAGCTTATCCTTTGACGGGTACGAGCAGTACTTC.

This clone was observed a handful of times. CDR3 DNA sequence: TGTGCCAGCAGCCGCGGCAGGGGAGGGATGGACACCATATATTTT. Translation gives CASSRGRGGMDTIYF. This rearrangement joins TRBV5-5 to TRBJ1-3, with D possibly TRBD1 on 6 matching bases. The germline V gene encodes CDR1 SGHKS and CDR2 YYEKEE (reference sequence). The V end was cut by 4 bases, the J end by 8 bases, with 19 bases between. This CDR3 has 15 amino acids.